In this sample, the clone carrying this T cell receptor (beta chain) turned up once. Its antigen is still unknown. The data stem from a study of shared clonotypes between healthy human individuals. Background on the study: Participating donors consisted of two women and a few men aged 18 to 49.

Trimming removed 5 bases from V and 6 bases from J, with 14 bases in between. The length of the CDR3 is 13 residues. Germline lookup yields CDR1 KGHSH and CDR2 LQKENI. Method: immunoSEQ multiplex PCR; TCRdb's copy keeps in-frame clones and lacks some. The data hold around 2.1 million clones, with around 95% observed a single time. Study-level findings and limits: The generation probabilities recorded for non-shared clonotypes fell below those of clonotypes shared by all four donors.

This receptor was identified in a man between 18 and 35 years old in good health. The specimen sequenced was naive CD4+ T cells sorted from blood. The subset: CD45RA+ positively selected. The chain links TRBV18 to TRBJ2-7; D may correspond to TRBD1 or TRBD2 (6 bases each). CDR3 sequence (DNA): TGTGCCAGCTCATCTTCCAGGGGAGGCGAGCAGTACTTC. Translation gives CASSSSRGGEQYF.